These 4 T cell receptor beta chains were all obtained from the same sample, sequenced in a study of beta chain features in type 1 diabetes. Isolated RNA was reverse transcribed in full, so expressed TCRB transcripts were sequenced. Sequenced by immunoSEQ multiplex PCR; TCRdb stores in-frame clones only, minus some. The sample lists hundreds of thousands of clones, 14% occurring once. The sample was central memory CD4+ T cells from blood. These receptors came from a man aged 25-45 years in good health.

The chain has TRBV6-5 and TRBJ2-5; weak D call: TRBD1 (5 bases). This CDR3 contains 14 residues. Germline V gene lookup returns CDR1 MNHEY and CDR2 SVGAGI. V lost 5 bases and J lost 5, with 15 bases in between. The CDR3 protein is CASSTPRAEETQYF. CDR3 nucleotide sequence: TGTGCCAGCAGTACCCCCAGGGCCGAGGAGACCCAGTACTTC.

This chain connects TRBV10-3 to TRBJ1-1, with D hard to call. Trimming removed 1 base from V and 1 base from J, with 10 bases in between. The CDR3 spans 15 residues. From germline, CDR1 is ENHRY and CDR2 SYGVKD. The chain's CDR3 is CAISEFGEGNTEAFF. The CDR3 DNA sequence: TGTGCCATCAGTGAGTTTGGGGAAGGGAACACTGAAGCTTTCTTT.

This clone was recorded a few times. The chain employs TRBV2 and TRBJ1-1; tentatively, D is TRBD1 (6 bases). The CDR3 is 14 residues long. Looked up from germline, CDR1 is SNHLY and CDR2 is FYNNEI. V lost 3 bases to trimming and J lost 4 bases, with 12 bases between them. CDR3 in DNA: TGTGCCAGCAGTGAGTCAGGGGTTCTCACTGAAGCTTTCTTT. Translated, it gives CASSESGVLTEAFF.

This clone was counted only a few times. The chain combines TRBV7-9 with TRBJ1-1; no definite D call. CDR1 SEHNR and CDR2 FQNEAQ come from the germline V gene (reference sequence). Trimming cost V 7 bases and J 0 bases, with 15 bases left between them. CDR3 length: 15 amino acids. CDR3 nucleotide sequence: TGTGCCAGCACGCGCGACGGTGGAGTGAACACTGAAGCTTTCTTT. It is translated as CASTRDGGVNTEAFF.